The rows below give T cell receptor beta chains drawn from one sample of a study of cytomegalovirus exposure and HLA in healthy donors. Some clones are missing from TCRdb's copy, which holds only in-frame ones; the method was immunoSEQ multiplex PCR. The table records about 150,000 clones, roughly 68% of them present only once. Sequenced: PBMCs. Receptors were obtained from a man aged 25-45 years in good health and CMV-seropositive. Each CDR3 is given with its conserved first and last residue. The D gene is left open where the match is weak. Some rows have no size entry. The others give once, few or many, or a class for an expanded clone.

clone size	D gene	J gene	V gene	CDR3 DNA	CDR3 protein
-	TRBD1	TRBJ2-5	TRBV7-9	TGTGCCAGCAGCGCATGGGACAGGGAAGAGACCCAGTACTTC	CASSAWDREETQYF
-	TRBD1	TRBJ1-1	TRBV2	TGTGCCAGCAGTCACGAGCGCCCGACAGGGGTTAACACTGAAGCTTTCTTT	CASSHERPTGVNTEAFF
few	TRBD1	TRBJ2-2	TRBV5-6	TGTGCCAGCAGCCTGGACAGGATCACCGGGGAGCTGTTTTTT	CASSLDRITGELFF
-	-	TRBJ1-2	TRBV27	TGTGCCAGCAGTTTATCCCGAGGGAACTATGGCTACACCTTC	CASSLSRGNYGYTF
-	TRBD1	TRBJ1-2	TRBV30	TGTGCCTGGAGTCTCAAACCGGGACAGGGGGACGGCTACACCTTC	CAWSLKPGQGDGYTF
-	TRBD2	TRBJ2-5	TRBV10-2	TGCGCCAGCACCCGACCCACAGGGACTAGCGGCCAAGAGACCCAGTACTTC	CASTRPTGTSGQETQYF
-	-	TRBJ2-5	TRBV28	TGTGCCAGCAGGGGACTGATCCAAGAGACCCAGTACTTC	CASRGLIQETQYF
-	-	TRBJ2-5	TRBV7-2	TGTGCCAGCAGCCCACAGCGGGAGACCCAGTACTTC	CASSPQRETQYF
-	-	TRBJ2-7	TRBV5-6	TGTGCCAGCAGCTTGCGACAGGCCTACGAGCAGTACTTC	CASSLRQAYEQYF
once	TRBD2	TRBJ2-3	TRBV5-1	TGCGCCAGCAGCTTTTCAGCGGGAGGTACAGATACGCAGTATTTT	CASSFSAGGTDTQYF
-	TRBD1	TRBJ2-4	TRBV13	TGTGCCAGCAGCTCTTCGACAGGGTATAAGGACATTCAGTACTTC	CASSSSTGYKDIQYF
-	TRBD1	TRBJ1-5	TRBV28	TGTGCCAGCGAAGGGTTAACAGGGGGAGGCCAGCCCCAGCATTTT	CASEGLTGGGQPQHF
few	TRBD2	TRBJ2-7	TRBV4-2	TGTGCCAGCAGCCCCCGACTAGCGGGATACCAGAGGGACGAGCAGTACTTC	CASSPRLAGYQRDEQYF
few	-	TRBJ2-7	TRBV2	TGTGCCAGCAGTGTCTACGGGGTCTACGAGCAGTACTTC	CASSVYGVYEQYF
-	TRBD1	TRBJ1-1	TRBV9	TGTGCCAGCAGCGTCTCGACAGGGGGGCCCGGGGCTTTCTTT	CASSVSTGGPGAFF
few	TRBD1	TRBJ2-7	TRBV6-5	TGTGCCAGCAGTTACGGCGACAGGGGCTCCTACGAGCAGTACTTC	CASSYGDRGSYEQYF
-	-	TRBJ2-2	TRBV6-6	TGTGCCAGCAGTTACGACAGCCTGTACACCGGGGAGCTGTTTTTT	CASSYDSLYTGELFF
few	TRBD1	TRBJ1-4	TRBV7-8	TGTGCCAGCAGCGGACAGGGGGCTTCTAATGAAAAACTGTTTTTT	CASSGQGASNEKLFF
-	TRBD2	TRBJ2-1	TRBV5-4	TGTGCCAGCAGCTTATGGCTAGCGGGAGGGCTCAGTGAGCAGTTCTTC	CASSLWLAGGLSEQFF
-	-	TRBJ1-4	TRBV18	TGTGCCAGCTCACTATCAAGGGGTACTACTAATGAAAAACTGTTTTTT	CASSLSRGTTNEKLFF
-	-	TRBJ2-1	TRBV11-2	TGTGCCAGCAGAGTGCGGCTTACAGGGAATGAGCAGTTCTTC	CASRVRLTGNEQFF
-	-	TRBJ1-3	TRBV7-2	TGTGCCGGAAGTGACAGAAATGGAAACACCATATATTTT	CAGSDRNGNTIYF
-	-	TRBJ2-7	TRBV7-6	TGTGCCAGCAGCGCCGCGGGACGGGGGTACGAGCAGTACTTC	CASSAAGRGYEQYF
-	TRBD1	TRBJ2-7	TRBV28	TGTGCCAGCAGTCAGTATCCTGGACAGGGAGACGAGCAGTACTTC	CASSQYPGQGDEQYF
-	-	TRBJ1-1	TRBV7-9	TGTTCCAGCGCGTACCAGCGCAGGGGCACTGAAGCTTTCTTT	CSSAYQRRGTEAFF
few	TRBD1	TRBJ2-3	TRBV6-5	TGTGCCAGCAGTTACGCCAGGGGGACAGATACGCAGTATTTT	CASSYARGTDTQYF
-	-	TRBJ1-3	TRBV5-1	TGCGCCAGCAGCTTGGATCTAGGAAACACCATATATTTT	CASSLDLGNTIYF